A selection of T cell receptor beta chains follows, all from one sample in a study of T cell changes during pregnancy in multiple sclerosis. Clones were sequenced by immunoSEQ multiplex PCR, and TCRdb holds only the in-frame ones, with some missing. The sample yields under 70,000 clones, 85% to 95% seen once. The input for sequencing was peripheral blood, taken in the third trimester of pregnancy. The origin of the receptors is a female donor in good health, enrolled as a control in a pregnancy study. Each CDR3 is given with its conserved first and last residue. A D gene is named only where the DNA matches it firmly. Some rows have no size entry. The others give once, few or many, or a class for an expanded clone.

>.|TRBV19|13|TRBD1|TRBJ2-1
TGTGCCAGTAGTAATACAGGGGTCAGTGAGCAGTTCTTC
CASSNTGVSEQFF
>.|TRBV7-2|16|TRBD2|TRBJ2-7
TGTGCCAGCAGCCCAAAGGGGACTATCTCTCATGACGAGCAGTACTTC
CASSPKGTISHDEQYF
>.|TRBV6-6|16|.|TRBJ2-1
TGTGCCAGCAGTTACTCGGGAGGTCGCTCCTACAATGAGCAGTTCTTC
CASSYSGGRSYNEQFF
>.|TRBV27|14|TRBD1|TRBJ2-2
TGTGCCAGCAGTATGGGACAGGGCACCGGGGAGCTGTTTTTT
CASSMGQGTGELFF
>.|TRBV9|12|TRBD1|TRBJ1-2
TGTGCCAGCAGGGGGACAGGGGGCTTGACTACCTTC
CASRGTGGLTTF
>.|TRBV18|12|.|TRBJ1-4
TGTGCCAGCTCGGTATCTCGGGAAAAACTGTTTTTT
CASSVSREKLFF
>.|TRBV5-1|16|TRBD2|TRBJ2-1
TGCGCCAGCAGTCCAGGTTCGGGACTAGCATTTGATGAGCAGTTCTTC
CASSPGSGLAFDEQFF
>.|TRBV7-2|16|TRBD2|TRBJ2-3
TGTGCCAGCAGCTCAGAGTGGGGGGGAAGGGCAGATACGCAGTATTTT
CASSSEWGGRADTQYF
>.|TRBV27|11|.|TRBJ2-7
TGTGCCAGCAGTCCAACCTACGAGCAGTACTTC
CASSPTYEQYF
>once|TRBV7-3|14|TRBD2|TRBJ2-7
TGTGCCAGCAGCCCGCCGGGACTAGCGGCCGAGCAGTACTTC
CASSPPGLAAEQYF
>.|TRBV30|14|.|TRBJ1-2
TGTGCCTGGGAGTTAACAGGGCACTGGGATGGCTACACCTTC
CAWELTGHWDGYTF
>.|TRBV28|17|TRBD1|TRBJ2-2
TGTGCCAGCAGTTTATGGGGGACAGTAAAGAACACCGGGGAGCTGTTTTTT
CASSLWGTVKNTGELFF
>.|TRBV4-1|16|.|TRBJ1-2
TGCGCCAGCAGCCAAGCCCGGACAGCAGCCATGTTGGGGTACACCTTC
CASSQARTAAMLGYTF
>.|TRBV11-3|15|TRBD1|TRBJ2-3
TGTGCCAGCAGCTTGGACAGGACAAGCACAGATACGCAGTATTTT
CASSLDRTSTDTQYF
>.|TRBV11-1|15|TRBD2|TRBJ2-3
TGTGCCAGCAGCCCACTAGCGGGAGACGAGGGACCGCAGTATTTT
CASSPLAGDEGPQYF
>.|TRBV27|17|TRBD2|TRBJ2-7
TGTGCCAGCAGTTCCCTCCCCACCGGGACTAGCATCCCCGAGCAGTACTTC
CASSSLPTGTSIPEQYF